This TCR beta chain was retrieved from a study of blood T cell repertoires in COVID-19. Study-level background: Acute and convalescent COVID-19 specimens originated in the United States, Italy and Spain. Sources were T cells, B-cell-depleted T cells, or PBMCs; the material itself was cDNA or gDNA.

V lost 0 bases, J lost 7 bases, and 7 bases lay in between. CDR3 length: 13 amino acids. Germline lookup yields CDR1 SGHTA and CDR2 FQGNSA. Patients of the Seattle cohort, enrolled during active infection, were followed longitudinally. Original handling: Reference gene primer amplification gave estimated nucleated cell counts. Using immunoSEQ multiplex PCR, the repertoire was profiled, and TCRdb retains in-frame clones only, with some absent. V and J calls and clone size come straight from that table; D and trimming were deduced from the DNA. The sample yields around 200,000 clones, around 79% seen once.

V gene TRBV7-2 combines with J gene TRBJ2-1; D possibly corresponds to TRBD1 (6 bases). This clonotype was sampled from a middle-aged woman with COVID-19, enrolled during active disease. Specimen: peripheral blood. CDR3 sequence reads: CASSLAGTNEQFF. The CDR3 DNA reads as TGTGCCAGCAGCTTAGCAGGGACAAATGAGCAGTTCTTC.